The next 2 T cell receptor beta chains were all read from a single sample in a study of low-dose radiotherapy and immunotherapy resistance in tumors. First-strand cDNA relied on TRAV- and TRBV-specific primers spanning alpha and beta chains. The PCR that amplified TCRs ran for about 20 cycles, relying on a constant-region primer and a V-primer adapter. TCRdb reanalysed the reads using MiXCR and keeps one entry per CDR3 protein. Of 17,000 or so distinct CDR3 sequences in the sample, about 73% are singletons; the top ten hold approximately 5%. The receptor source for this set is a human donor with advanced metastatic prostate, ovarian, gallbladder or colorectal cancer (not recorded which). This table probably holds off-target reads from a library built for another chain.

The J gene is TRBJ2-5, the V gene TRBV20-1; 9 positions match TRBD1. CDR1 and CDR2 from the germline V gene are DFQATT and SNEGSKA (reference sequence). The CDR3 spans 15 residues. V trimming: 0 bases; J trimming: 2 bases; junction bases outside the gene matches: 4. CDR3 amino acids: CSARDGTGPQETQYF. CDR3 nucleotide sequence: TGCAGTGCTAGAGATGGGACAGGGCCTCAAGAGACCCAGTACTTC.

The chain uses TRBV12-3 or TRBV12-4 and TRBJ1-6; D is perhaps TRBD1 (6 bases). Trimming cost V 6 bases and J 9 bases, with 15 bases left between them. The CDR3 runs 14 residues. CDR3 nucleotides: TGTGCCAGCAGGCAGGACAGAGATCTTTCACCCCTCCACTTT. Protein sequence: CASRQDRDLSPLHF.